This TCR beta chain is drawn from a study of hypomethylating agent response in myelodysplastic syndrome (TCRdb year 2021). Regarding the research as a whole: The hypomethylating agents azacitidine (about 75% of the 11) or decitabine (3 of 11) were used to treat the patients. The cohort was composed of ten or so male and 2 female myelodysplastic syndrome patients. Patients had a mean age of approximately 67 +/- 5.9 years, and a diploid cytogenetic profile was the most common. TET2 mutation was identified most frequently, being present in 5 of 11 patients. Roughly 5 patients did not respond, whereas six or seven responded with either complete response or hematologic improvement. Response was defined as complete response or hematologic improvement, and patients meeting neither criterion were classed as non-responders. The paper's findings and limits, for the study overall: After treatment with a hypomethylating agent, no significant changes in richness, rarefaction diversity or clonality were seen, whether all patients were considered together or each response group separately. Responders more often showed novel clonotypes emerging, while non-responders displayed more contracted clonotypes after treatment. Only about twelve patients were analyzed, so the cohort was small. A possible recognition of novel MDS antigens by the shared GLIPH2 clusters was not confirmed and needs experimental validation. The healthy control donors were not matched in age to the MDS patients, and this mismatch could have affected the comparison between MDS and healthy donors.

V is trimmed back by 0 bases and J by 2 bases, and the junction contains 4 bases that no gene match accounts for. The CDR3 covers 15 residues, taking in both the cysteine and the phenylalanine. CDR3 DNA is the only sequence kept; it has 45 bases, read in frame from the first base. CDR1 and CDR2, per the germline V gene (reference sequence), are LNHDA and SQIVND. Bulk bone marrow was analyzed, and T-cell subsets were not sorted. Bone marrow from some twelve myelodysplastic syndrome patients, collected before and after hypomethylating agent therapy, underwent immunosequencing of the TCR beta CDR3 regions. For longitudinal repertoire tracking, every patient provided one baseline bone marrow and two to three bone marrows collected at different post-treatment timepoints. Genomic DNA was isolated from whole bone marrow, and DNA quality was assessed with TapeStation, NanoDrop OneC and PicoGreen assays.

Points on this clone: It has no known antigen specificity. It has no much larger one-base neighbor in the sample; base qualities were not kept.

The library was prepared using the immunoSEQ multiplex PCR assay. Survey resolution was used, with two replicates of around 200 ng each, totaling around 400 ng of DNA per sample. Using multiplex PCR primers aimed at V and J genes, the hsTCRB kit picked up rearranged TCRB sequences in genomic DNA. In the first PCR, the CDR3 region was amplified for about 30 cycles with the QIAGEN Multiplex PCR Kit. Sample barcodes and Illumina adapters were added to each replicate in a roughly 8-cycle second PCR. Pooled libraries were quantified using a QuantStudio 6 and the KAPA library quantification kit. Approximately 15 pM of pooled libraries went onto an Illumina MiSeq for sequencing, using single-end reads of 156 cycles plus an index read of 15 cycles. In the source study's methods: Of some 170,000 unique clonotypes, 1.5% to 2% were flagged by VDJdb annotation as previously reported viral-epitope-specific clonotypes. Raw reads were processed by the immunoSEQ Data Assistant and immunoSEQ Analyzer into normalized, annotated TCRB repertoires. BioAnalyzer and version 0.6.5 of the immunarch R package were the tools used for clonotype analysis. Before richness was estimated, every repertoire was downsampled to the clone count of the smallest repertoire. Clonotypes were categorized as expanded, contracted or novel by Fisher's exact tests, where a novel clonotype had zero frequency before treatment. GLIPH2 clustered significantly changed CDR3 beta sequences using simulation_depth=1000 and kmer_min_depth=3, excluding CDR3s shorter than five residues. TCRdb's version of the immuneACCESS table is confined to in-frame rearrangements and falls short of the full clone set. An unresolved V gene accounts for under half of the shortfall where checked; the remainder is of unknown origin. The V and J calls and the clone size are those of that table, but D and trimming were determined from the DNA. This sample lists around 5,500 clones; roughly 87% were detected once. The top ten clonotypes cover about 15% of the sample.

The TCR comes from a human donor with myelodysplastic syndrome. Here the sequenced sample was bone marrow, taken before or after starting hypomethylating agent treatment for myelodysplastic syndrome (not recorded which). Here the chain combines TRBV19 and TRBJ2-7; 7 nucleotides in the junction match TRBD1. The CDR3 region reads CASSIEHRGPYEQYF. The nucleotides read TGTGCCAGTAGTATAGAGCACAGGGGCCCCTACGAGCAGTACTTC.